The 25 T cell receptor beta chains reported below all come from one sample, sequenced in a study of post-analysis software for immune sequencing data. These TCRs' antigens remain unknown. Unique molecular identifiers tagged the TCR beta cDNA libraries. TCRdb redid the calling of the PCR reads with MiXCR, one entry per CDR3 protein. Of 170,000 or so distinct CDR3 sequences detected, approximately 30% appear once; the ten largest clones hold roughly 1.6%. Whole-study findings and limits: TRBV5-6, TRBV5-1 and TRBV20-1 belonged to a set of about five TRBV segments that were more frequent in patients than controls.

The material sequenced was blood. The receptors derive from a girl aged 5-17 years with multiple sclerosis.

This clonotype has a handful of counts. This chain links TRBV7-9 with TRBJ1-1, with unresolved D. The CDR3 is 12 amino acids. Trimming shortened V by 5 bases and J by 8 bases, and 12 bases separated the two germline ends. Germline V CDR1 and CDR2: SEHNR, FQNEAQ (reference sequence). The CDR3 loop reads CASSPEAREAFF. Here the CDR3 DNA reads TGTGCCAGCAGCCCCGAGGCGCGGGAAGCTTTCTTT.

The rearrangement uses TRBV20-1 and TRBJ1-2, with no clear D. CDR3 length: 15 amino acids. Germline CDR1 DFQATT, CDR2 SNEGSKA (reference sequence). V shed 5 bases and J shed 8 bases, with 24 bases lying between them. The CDR3 nucleotides are TGCAGTGCTGACAACCTCTGGGCCAGCGTTGGGGGCTACACCTTC. Its translation: CSADNLWASVGGYTF.

This clonotype was counted at least ten times. The gene calls are TRBV30 and TRBJ2-1; 8 positions agree with TRBD2. This CDR3 is 14 amino acids long. Trimming cost V 0 bases and J 4 bases; bases outside gene matches: 2. Germline loops: CDR1 GTSNPN, CDR2 SVGIG (reference sequence). CDR3 in amino acids: CAWSVGTSYNEQFF. CDR3 DNA: TGTGCCTGGAGTGTGGGGACTAGTTACAATGAGCAGTTCTTC.

This clonotype showed up just a few times. The J gene is TRBJ2-3, the V gene TRBV7-8; 8 bases are shared with TRBD1. CDR3 length equals 20 residues. Losses at the gene ends were 1 base for V and 0 bases for J; bases not matched to a gene: 15. Per germline, CDR1 SGHVS and CDR2 FQNEAQ. The CDR3 protein is CASSLVLRGQARPSTDTQYF. CDR3 nucleotide sequence: TGTGCCAGCAGCTTAGTTTTGCGGGGACAGGCAAGACCGAGCACAGATACGCAGTATTTT.

Concerning this clonotype: A much larger clone is a single base away; this may be a read error. The chain couples TRBV7-6 to TRBJ2-1; unclear D gene. This CDR3 has 15 residues. Germline assignment: CDR1 SGHVS and CDR2 FNYEAQ. This chain's CDR3 is CAGSLGAYSYNEQFF. For the CDR3, the DNA is TGTGCCGGCAGCTTAGGAGCCTACTCCTACAATGAGCAGTTCTTC.

Here the CDR3 DNA reads TGCAGCGCCCGGGGGACCACGACGAACACTGAAGCTTTCTTT. It specifies CSARGTTTNTEAFF. This chain links TRBV29-1 with TRBJ1-1; a weak D match, TRBD1 (5 bases). There are 14 residues in the CDR3. With 7 bases removed from V and 1 base from J, the gap between germline ends came to 16 bases. Germline CDR1 and CDR2: SQVTM and ANQGSEA.

The sample holds a few counts of this clonotype. The chain carries TRBV12-3 or TRBV12-4 and TRBJ1-1; D ambiguous. Between the trimmed V and J ends, which lost 5 bases and 4 bases, there was a span of 14 bases. The CDR3 runs 14 residues. The CDR3 loop is CASSTPRGSTEAFF. The CDR3 DNA follows: TGTGCCAGCAGTACGCCTCGGGGTAGCACTGAAGCTTTCTTT.

This clonotype was observed at least ten times. This chain links TRBV6-5 with TRBJ1-2, with D possibly TRBD1 on 6 matching bases. V lost 0 bases and J lost 4, with 9 bases in between. This CDR3 contains 14 residues. The germline CDR1 and CDR2 sequences are MNHEY and SVGAGI. The CDR3 DNA reads as TGTGCCAGCAGTTACTCACAGGGTACCTATGGCTACACCTTC. Protein: CASSYSQGTYGYTF.

V usage is TRBV15 and J usage is TRBJ2-5; 14 nucleotides match TRBD2. The CDR3 has 16 residues. Germline V gene lookup returns CDR1 LNHNV and CDR2 YYDKDF (reference sequence). V gave up 3 bases and J gave up 11 bases; unmatched junction bases: 11. The CDR3 coding sequence is TGTGCCACCAGCAGGGTCGGGACTAGCGGGAGAGAAGAGCAGTACTTC. This gives the protein CATSRVGTSGREEQYF.

On this clonotype itself: A single base separates this from a much larger clone, so it may be a read error. CDR3 protein: CASSEPQGGDGYTF. The CDR3, as DNA: TGTGCCAGCAGTGAGCCACAGGGCGGGGATGGCTACACCTTC. The chain carries TRBV25-1 and TRBJ1-2; D might be TRBD1 (6 bases). This CDR3 has 14 residues. From germline, CDR1 is MGHDK and CDR2 SYGVNS. V was pared by 3 bases and J by 6 bases, with 14 bases between.

Comment on this clonotype: A clone one base away is much larger, so this may be a read error. The chain combines TRBV10-3 with TRBJ2-3, with unresolved D. The CDR3 has 13 amino acids. Germline V gene lookup returns CDR1 ENHRY and CDR2 SYGVKD. The CDR3 nucleotides read TGTGCCGTCGCTAGGGCGGAATCAGATATGCAGTATTTT. It specifies CAVARAESDMQYF.

This clonotype was observed at least ten times. The chain is built from TRBV6-1 and TRBJ2-1, with 11 nucleotides matching TRBD2. The trim removed 9 bases at V and 6 bases at J, leaving 7 bases unmatched. The CDR3 is made up of 14 amino acids. The germline V gene has CDR1 MNHNS and CDR2 SASEGT. In nucleotides, the CDR3 is TGTGCCAGTTCCGGGACTAGCGGTTTCAATGAGCAGTTCTTC. Amino acids: CASSGTSGFNEQFF.

A note on this clonotype: One end of the junction does not line up with germline, which may come from a read error. The chain combines TRBV3-1 with TRBJ1-5, with unresolved D. Germline lookup yields CDR1 LGHDT and CDR2 YNNKEL (reference sequence). CDR3 length equals 12 residues. The CDR3 sequence: CASGQANQPQHF. The CDR3 DNA reads TGTGCCAGCGGCCAGGCCAATCAGCCCCAGCATTTT.

This clonotype was seen only a few times. The chain links TRBV27 to TRBJ1-2, with 9 bases identical to TRBD1. There are 15 residues in the CDR3. In germline, CDR1 is MNHEY, CDR2 SMNVEV (reference sequence). The V gene end was trimmed by 6 bases and the J gene end by 5 bases; junction bases not matched to a gene: 10. Written as DNA, the CDR3 is TGTGCCAGCAGCCTTGCGGGACAGGGAGGATATGGCTACACCTTC. Translating gives CASSLAGQGGYGYTF.

In its sample, this clonotype was seen many times. The gene calls are TRBV30 and TRBJ1-5; D remains unclear. Looked up from germline, CDR1 is GTSNPN and CDR2 is SVGIG (reference sequence). There are 13 residues in the CDR3. The V and J ends lost 3 bases and 3 bases respectively, with 9 bases between them. For the CDR3, the DNA is TGTGCCTGGAGCGGGGAGATCAATCAGCCCCAGCATTTT. Protein: CAWSGEINQPQHF.

Only a few counts were recorded for this clonotype. This sequence joins TRBV5-1 and TRBJ2-1; 15 bases are a match to TRBD2. This CDR3 spans 15 amino acids. Germline CDR1 reads SGHRS; CDR2 reads YFSETQ. J lost 8 bases, V lost 2 bases, and 2 bases had no gene match. In nucleotides, the CDR3 is TGCGCCAGCAGCTTAGGGACTAGCGGGAGGTATGAGCAGTTCTTC. As protein: CASSLGTSGRYEQFF.

The genes are TRBV2 and TRBJ2-3, with 9 bases fitting TRBD1. The germline CDR1 and CDR2 sequences are SNHLY and FYNNEI. The V gene end was trimmed by 3 bases and the J gene end by 14 bases; junction bases not matched to a gene: 3. The CDR3 runs to 11 residues. The CDR3 protein is CASSETGGAYF. The DNA for the CDR3 is TGTGCCAGCAGTGAGACAGGGGGGGCGTATTTT.

This chain joins TRBV27 and TRBJ1-2; TRBD1 aligns across 9 bases. This CDR3 region has 16 residues. After removal of 2 bases from V and 7 bases from J, the junction contained 11 bases not matched to a gene. CDR1 and CDR2 (germline): MNHEY, SMNVEV (reference sequence). The CDR3 DNA reads TGTGCCAGCAGTTTAGCCAACAGGGGGCTGGGTGGTGGCTACACCTTC. Residues: CASSLANRGLGGGYTF.

The chain recombines TRBV12-3 or TRBV12-4 with TRBJ2-5; 8 bases align to TRBD2. V shed 6 bases and J 8 bases; nucleotides not matched to a gene: 5. The CDR3 has 12 amino acids. CDR3 sequence (DNA): TGTGCCAGCAGGGGACTAGGTGGTACCCAGTACTTC. Amino acid sequence: CASRGLGGTQYF.

As regards this clonotype: A read error may be the cause here, since a much bigger clone is one base away. The chain is built from TRBV10-3 and TRBJ1-5, with D unclear. The CDR3 extends over 12 amino acids. Germline CDR1 reads ENHRY; CDR2 reads SYGVKD. V lost 6 bases and J 6 bases, leaving 9 bases between the germline ends. CDR3 nucleotides: TGTGCCATCAGGGCAGTTCCTCAGCCCCAGCATTTT. Translation: CAIRAVPQPQHF.

The gene calls are TRBV21-1 and TRBJ2-5; the listed D gene, TRBD1, was not tested against the DNA. The better agreement between TRBJ2-7 and the DNA end casts doubt on the J call. TRBV21-1 is shown as a pseudogene. This CDR3 contains 14 residues. CDR3 amino acids: CASSKEGVNYEQYF. CDR3 coding DNA: TGTGCCAGCAGCAAAGAAGGGGTAAATTACGAGCAGTACTTC.

This rearrangement joins TRBV7-2 to TRBJ2-1, with D tentatively TRBD2 (5 bases). Trimming pared 4 bases from V and 7 bases from J, leaving 14 bases between. CDR1 is SGHTA, CDR2 FQGNSA, per germline. The CDR3 loop spans 14 amino acids. CDR3 protein: CASSSPGEGNEQFF. CDR3 in DNA: TGTGCCAGCAGCTCCCCAGGCGAGGGAAATGAGCAGTTCTTC.

Remarks on this clonotype: A much larger clone differs by one base, so this may be a read error. The chain joins TRBV20-1 to TRBJ2-7; 15 positions match TRBD2. This CDR3 region has 18 residues. Per germline, CDR1 DFQATT and CDR2 SNEGSKA (reference sequence). Trimming took 1 base from V and 3 from J; bases not matched to a gene: 10. In nucleotides, the CDR3 is TGCAGTGCTAGAGGAGTCCCTGGACTAGCGGGAGGGATCTACGAGCAGTACTTC. Its protein product is CSARGVPGLAGGIYEQYF.

In this sample, this clonotype turned up many times. The J gene is TRBJ2-7, the V gene TRBV12-3 or TRBV12-4, with D tentatively TRBD1 (5 bases). The CDR3 runs 11 residues. V lost 10 bases, J lost 6 bases, and 13 bases lay in between. The CDR3 protein is CATEGEGEQYF. The CDR3, as DNA: TGTGCCACTGAAGGGGAAGGCGAGCAGTACTTC.

Regarding this clonotype: This may be a read error, as it is one base from a much larger clone. The chain links TRBV27 to TRBJ2-7; TRBD1 might be the D (6 bases). The germline V gene encodes CDR1 MNHEY and CDR2 SMNVEV (reference sequence). This CDR3 comprises 14 residues. DNA of the CDR3: TGTGCCAGCAGGTTATCCCGCCAGGGGCTCGAGCAGTACTTC. As protein: CASRLSRQGLEQYF.